This T cell receptor beta chain came from a study of T cells in Graves' hyperthyroidism and ophthalmopathy. The study, taken as a whole, reports: In the blood, most expanded thyroid clonotypes above 0.001 appeared as well.

Amplified TCR beta CDR3 regions came from RNA transcripts. The TCR CDR3 was amplified in a first-round RT-PCR using the HTBI primer set. TCRdb reprocessed the multiplex PCR reads via MiXCR and lists one record per CDR3 protein. The sample has more than 500,000 distinct CDR3 sequences, 46% seen once. Note on this clonotype: What it binds is unknown.

Uncontrolled infection, other autoimmune disease, pregnancy or lactation led to exclusion. V gave up 7 bases and J gave up 0 bases, with 18 bases separating them. The length of the CDR3 is 15 residues. Germline V gene data show CDR1 as SQVTM and CDR2 as ANQGSEA. V usage is TRBV29-1 and J usage is TRBJ1-1; D not certain. The sequence was obtained from an adult woman with Graves' disease, either hyperthyroidism or ophthalmopathy (not recorded which). The sample was peripheral blood or thyroid tissue (not recorded which). The CDR3: CSAFTLLGVNTEAFF. The CDR3 DNA sequence: TGCAGCGCCTTCACCCTTCTTGGGGTGAACACTGAAGCTTTCTTT.